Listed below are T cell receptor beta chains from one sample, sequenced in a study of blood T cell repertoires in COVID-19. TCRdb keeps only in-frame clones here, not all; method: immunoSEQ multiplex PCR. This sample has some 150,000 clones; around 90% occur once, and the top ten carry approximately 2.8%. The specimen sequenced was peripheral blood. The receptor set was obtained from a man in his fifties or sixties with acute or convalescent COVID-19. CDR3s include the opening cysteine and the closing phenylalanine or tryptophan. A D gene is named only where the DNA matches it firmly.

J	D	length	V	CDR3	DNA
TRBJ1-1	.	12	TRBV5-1	CASKHPNTEAFF	TGCGCCAGCAAACACCCGAACACTGAAGCTTTCTTT
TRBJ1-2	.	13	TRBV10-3	CAISEVGGYGYTF	TGTGCCATCAGTGAGGTCGGGGGATATGGCTACACCTTC
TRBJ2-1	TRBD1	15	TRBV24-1	CATSESGTGDNEQFF	TGTGCCACCAGTGAGTCTGGGACAGGGGACAATGAGCAGTTCTTC
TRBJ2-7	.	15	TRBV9	CASSVAGTTSYEQYF	TGTGCCAGCAGCGTAGCCGGGACAACCTCCTACGAGCAGTACTTC
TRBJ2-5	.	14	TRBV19	CASKEGAPRETQYF	TGTGCCAGTAAGGAGGGGGCGCCCCGGGAGACCCAGTACTTC
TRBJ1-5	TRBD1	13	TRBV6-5	CASTGTANQPQHF	TGTGCCAGCACAGGGACAGCTAATCAGCCCCAGCATTTT
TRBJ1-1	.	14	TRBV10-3	CAVGRGTGNTEAFF	TGTGCCGTCGGAAGGGGAACGGGGAACACTGAAGCTTTCTTT
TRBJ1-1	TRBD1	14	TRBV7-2	CASSLGQGNTEAFF	TGTGCCAGCAGCCTAGGACAGGGAAACACTGAAGCTTTCTTT
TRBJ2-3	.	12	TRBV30	CAWSQQGNTQYF	TGTGCCTGGAGTCAACAGGGAAATACGCAGTATTTT
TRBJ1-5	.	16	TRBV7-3	CASILQGIPPHQPQHF	TGTGCCAGCATACTACAGGGAATTCCCCCACACCAGCCCCAGCATTTT
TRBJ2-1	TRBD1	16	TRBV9	CASSVGDRLPYNEQFF	TGTGCCAGCAGCGTAGGGGACAGGTTGCCCTACAATGAGCAGTTCTTC
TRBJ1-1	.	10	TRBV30	CAWIEVRAFF	TGTGCCTGGATCGAGGTTCGGGCTTTCTTT
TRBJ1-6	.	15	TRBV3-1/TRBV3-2	CASSQVQFTDSPLHF	TGTGCCAGCAGCCAAGTTCAATTTACAGATTCACCCCTCCACTTT
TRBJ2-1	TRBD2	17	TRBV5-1	CASSSRITSGGYNEQFF	TGCGCCAGCAGCTCGCGAATAACTAGCGGGGGTTACAATGAGCAGTTCTTC